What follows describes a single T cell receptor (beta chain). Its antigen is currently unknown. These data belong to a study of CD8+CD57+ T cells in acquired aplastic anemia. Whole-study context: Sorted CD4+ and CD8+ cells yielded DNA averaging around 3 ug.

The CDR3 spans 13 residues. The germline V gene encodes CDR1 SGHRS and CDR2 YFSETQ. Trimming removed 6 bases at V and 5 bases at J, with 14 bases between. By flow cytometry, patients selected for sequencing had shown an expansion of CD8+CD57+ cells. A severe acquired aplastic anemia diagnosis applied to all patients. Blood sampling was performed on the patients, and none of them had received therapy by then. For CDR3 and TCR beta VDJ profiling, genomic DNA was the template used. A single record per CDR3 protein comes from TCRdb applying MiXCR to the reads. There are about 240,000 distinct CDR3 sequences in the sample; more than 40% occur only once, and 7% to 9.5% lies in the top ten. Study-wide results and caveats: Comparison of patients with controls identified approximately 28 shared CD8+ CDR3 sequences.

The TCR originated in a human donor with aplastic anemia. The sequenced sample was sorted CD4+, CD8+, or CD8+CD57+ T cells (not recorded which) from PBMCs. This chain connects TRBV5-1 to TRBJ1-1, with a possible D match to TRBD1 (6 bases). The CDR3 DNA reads TGCGCCAGCAACACAGGGAGTGGGACTGAAGCTTTCTTT. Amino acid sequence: CASNTGSGTEAFF.